These 3 T cell receptor beta chains came from one sample sequenced in a study of T cells after somatic rescue of genetic block. The method was immunoSEQ multiplex PCR; TCRdb's version includes in-frame clones alone and lacks a portion of them. This table has around 67,000 clones, under 95% appearing once. Sequenced input: peripheral blood mononuclear cells (PBMCs). The origin of the receptors is a man aged 30-40 years.

The V gene is TRBV6-5, the J gene TRBJ2-2, with a possible D match to TRBD2 (5 bases). V lost 4 bases to trimming and J lost 6 bases, with 12 bases between them. This CDR3 contains 14 residues. The germline V gene has CDR1 MNHEY and CDR2 SVGAGI. The CDR3 DNA reads as TGTGCCAGCAGTTTGAGGGCTCTGGCCGGGGAGCTGTTTTTT. It encodes CASSLRALAGELFF.

This chain joins TRBV19 and TRBJ2-7; 8 bases line up with TRBD1. Germline assignment: CDR1 LNHDA and CDR2 SQIVND (reference sequence). V shed 7 bases and J 2 bases; nucleotides not matched to a gene: 7. The length of the CDR3 is 14 residues. In nucleotides, the CDR3 is TGTGCCAGTAAGGAACAGGGGGATGCCTACGAGCAGTACTTC. Amino acid sequence: CASKEQGDAYEQYF.

The rearrangement uses TRBV5-3 and TRBJ2-7, with 7 positions matching TRBD2. TRBV5-3 is classed as an ORF, of uncertain function. The CDR3 has 16 amino acids. Trimming took 4 bases from V and 4 from J; bases not matched to a gene: 14. The CDR3 DNA follows: TGTGCCAGAAGCCTCCTGAGGAGCGGGGCGAGGTACGAGCAGTACTTC. Translation gives CARSLLRSGARYEQYF.